This T cell receptor (beta chain) came from a study of blood T cell repertoires in COVID-19. Study context: Italy, Spain and the United States were the sources of the convalescent and acute COVID-19 samples. In each case, the material was cDNA or gDNA derived from T cells, B-cell-depleted T cells, or PBMCs.

Germline trimming cut 5 bases from V and 4 bases from J; bases unmatched to any gene: 8. Germline CDR1 reads SGHAT; CDR2 reads FQNNGV. The CDR3 is made up of 15 amino acids. Original processing methods: Quantification of nucleated cells was approximated via reference gene primer amplification. TCRdb's copy holds only in-frame clones and misses some; the assay was immunoSEQ multiplex PCR. V, J and clone size reflect that table, while D and trimming were determined from the DNA. The sample contains fewer than 300,000 clones, just over 90% of which appear only once. Seattle-derived patients entered the study during active infection and were followed longitudinally.

Sequenced: peripheral blood. The receptor was derived from a young woman with COVID-19, enrolled during active disease. V is TRBV11-2 and J is TRBJ1-1; 9 bases map to TRBD1. As DNA, the CDR3 is TGTGCCAGCAGCAATCACGACAGGGGGGTCACTGAAGCTTTCTTT. Encoded protein: CASSNHDRGVTEAFF.